Sequencing of this T cell receptor beta chain was carried out in a study of T-cell memory formation after mild COVID-19. Study at large: Clustering of TCRs was largely donor specific.

Regarding this clonotype: Its specificity is not known.

CDR1 and CDR2 (germline): MNHEY, SVGAGI. The CDR3 extends over 17 amino acids. Trimming stripped 2 bases from V and 7 bases from J, with 21 bases between. Notes on the study in general: Contracting CD4+ clones sat mainly in CM and EM; CD8+ in EMRA. Some clones that responded were present in memory (sampled pre-infection), which suggests cross-reactive memory joined.

Employing constant-segment primers, 5'RACE generated TCR alpha and TCR beta cDNA libraries bearing sample barcodes and UMIs. Each CDR3 protein gets one entry after TCRdb re-called the 5' RACE reads with MiXCR. The profile shows around 450,000 distinct CDR3 sequences, more than 20% of them singletons. The clonotype was recovered from an adult woman who had mild COVID-19 (a few samples of this study predate the infection). Cell type and time point are not known. Input material: PBMCs or a T cell subset sorted from them (not recorded which). The chain links TRBV6-5 to TRBJ2-1; D is possibly TRBD2 (6 bases). The CDR3 region is CASSYQGGGPRVNEQFF. For the CDR3, the DNA is TGTGCCAGCAGTTACCAGGGAGGCGGCCCTCGGGTGAATGAGCAGTTCTTC.